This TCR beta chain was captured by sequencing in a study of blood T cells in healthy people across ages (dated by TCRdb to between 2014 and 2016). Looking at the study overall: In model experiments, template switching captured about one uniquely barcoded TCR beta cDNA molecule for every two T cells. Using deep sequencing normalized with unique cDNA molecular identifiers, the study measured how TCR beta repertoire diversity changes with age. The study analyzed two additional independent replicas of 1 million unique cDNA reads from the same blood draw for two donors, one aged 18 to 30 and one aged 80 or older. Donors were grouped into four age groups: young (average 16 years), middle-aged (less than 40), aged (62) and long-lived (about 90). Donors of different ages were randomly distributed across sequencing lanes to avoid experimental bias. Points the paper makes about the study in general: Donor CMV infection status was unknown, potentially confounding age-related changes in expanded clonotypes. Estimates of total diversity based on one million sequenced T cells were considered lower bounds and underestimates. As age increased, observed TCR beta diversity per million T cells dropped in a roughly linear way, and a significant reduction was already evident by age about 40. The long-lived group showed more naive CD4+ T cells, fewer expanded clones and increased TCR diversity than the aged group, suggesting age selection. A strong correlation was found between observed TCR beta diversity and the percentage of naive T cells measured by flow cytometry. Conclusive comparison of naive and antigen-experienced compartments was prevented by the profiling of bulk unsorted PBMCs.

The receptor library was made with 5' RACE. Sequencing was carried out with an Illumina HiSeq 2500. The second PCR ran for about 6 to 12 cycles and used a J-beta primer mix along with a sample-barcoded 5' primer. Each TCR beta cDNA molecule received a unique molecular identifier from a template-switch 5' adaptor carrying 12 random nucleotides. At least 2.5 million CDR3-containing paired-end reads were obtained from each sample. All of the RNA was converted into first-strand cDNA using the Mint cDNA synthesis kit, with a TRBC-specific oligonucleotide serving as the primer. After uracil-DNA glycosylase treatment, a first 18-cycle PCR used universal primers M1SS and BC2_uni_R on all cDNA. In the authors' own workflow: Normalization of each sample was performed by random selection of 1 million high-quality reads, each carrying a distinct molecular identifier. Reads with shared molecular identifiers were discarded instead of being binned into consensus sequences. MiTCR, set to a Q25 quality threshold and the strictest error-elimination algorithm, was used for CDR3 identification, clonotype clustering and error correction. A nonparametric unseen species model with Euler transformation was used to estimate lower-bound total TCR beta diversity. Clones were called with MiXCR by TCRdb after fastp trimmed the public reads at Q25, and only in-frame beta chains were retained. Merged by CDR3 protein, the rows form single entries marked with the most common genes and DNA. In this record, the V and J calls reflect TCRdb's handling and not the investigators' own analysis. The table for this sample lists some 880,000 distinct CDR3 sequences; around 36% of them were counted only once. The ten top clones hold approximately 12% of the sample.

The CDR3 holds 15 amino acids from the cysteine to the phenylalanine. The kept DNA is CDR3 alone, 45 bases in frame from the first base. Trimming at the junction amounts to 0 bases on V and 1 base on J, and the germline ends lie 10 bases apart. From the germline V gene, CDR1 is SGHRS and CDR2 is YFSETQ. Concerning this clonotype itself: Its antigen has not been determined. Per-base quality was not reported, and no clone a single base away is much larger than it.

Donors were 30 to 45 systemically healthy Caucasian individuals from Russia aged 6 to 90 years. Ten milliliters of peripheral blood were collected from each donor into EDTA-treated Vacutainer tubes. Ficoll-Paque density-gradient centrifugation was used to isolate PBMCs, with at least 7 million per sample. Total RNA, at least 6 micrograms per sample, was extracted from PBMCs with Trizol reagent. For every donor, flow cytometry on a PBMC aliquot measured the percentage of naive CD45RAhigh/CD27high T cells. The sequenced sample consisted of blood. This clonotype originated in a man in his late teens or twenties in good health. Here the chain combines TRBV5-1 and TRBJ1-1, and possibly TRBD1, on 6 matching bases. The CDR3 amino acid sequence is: CASSLGGGKNTEAFF. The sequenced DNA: TGCGCCAGCAGCTTGGGAGGGGGGAAGAACACTGAAGCTTTCTTT.